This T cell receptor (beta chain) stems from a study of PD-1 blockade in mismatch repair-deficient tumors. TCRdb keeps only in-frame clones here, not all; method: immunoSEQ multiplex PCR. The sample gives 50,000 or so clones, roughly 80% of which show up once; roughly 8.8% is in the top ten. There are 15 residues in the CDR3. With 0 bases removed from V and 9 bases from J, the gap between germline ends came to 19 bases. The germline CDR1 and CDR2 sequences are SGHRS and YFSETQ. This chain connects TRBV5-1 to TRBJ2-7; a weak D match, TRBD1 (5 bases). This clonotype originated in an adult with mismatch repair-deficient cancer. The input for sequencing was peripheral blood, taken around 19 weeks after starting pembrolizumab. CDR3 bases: TGCGCCAGCAGCTTGGCGGTAGGGGCCAGAGATTCGCAGTACTTC. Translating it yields CASSLAVGARDSQYF.